In its sample, the clone carrying this T cell receptor beta chain was seen many times. Its cognate antigen is unknown. Via MiXCR, TCRdb re-called the RT-PCR reads, giving one row per CDR3 protein. Found here are 500,000 to 600,000 distinct CDR3 sequences, approximately 11% of them singletons; the top ten hold around 10%. The data were obtained in a study of response to subunit inactivated influenza vaccine. Study results and limitations: After each seasonal influenza vaccination, few new T cells are recruited, the authors suggested.

V lost 1 base to trimming and J lost 4 bases; unmatched junction nucleotides: 4. The germline gives CDR1 LGHNA, CDR2 YNFKEQ. The CDR3 is 14 residues long. The same sample was also used in a study of T cells expressing NK-cell markers. This second report adds: What made the TCR beta cDNA was 5'RACE template switching with UMIs. The same clonotypes also predominated in the CD3+CD56-NKG2C+ fraction of a handful of donors.

This receptor was identified in a man aged 45-65 years who received an inactivated influenza vaccine. The specimen was PBMCs from blood, collected on the day of vaccination. The chain carries TRBV4-2 and TRBJ2-7; 7 positions match TRBD1. The CDR3 DNA is TGTGCCAGCAGCCAAGGGGACAGAGGATACGAGCAGTACTTC. This sequence encodes CASSQGDRGYEQYF.